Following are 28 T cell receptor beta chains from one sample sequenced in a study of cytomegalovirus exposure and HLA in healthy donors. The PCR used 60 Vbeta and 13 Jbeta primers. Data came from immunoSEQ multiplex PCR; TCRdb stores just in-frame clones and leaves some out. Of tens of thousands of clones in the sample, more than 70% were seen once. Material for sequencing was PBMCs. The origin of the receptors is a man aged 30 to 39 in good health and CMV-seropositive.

CDR3 sequence (DNA): TGTGCCAGCAAAAGAGACAGCTACCCGGATACGCAGTATTTT. This sequence encodes CASKRDSYPDTQYF. The V call is TRBV2, the J call TRBJ2-3; D possibly corresponds to TRBD1 (5 bases). The CDR3 runs to 14 residues. Trimming took 7 bases from V and 6 from J, leaving 17 bases between them. Germline values: CDR1 SNHLY, CDR2 FYNNEI.

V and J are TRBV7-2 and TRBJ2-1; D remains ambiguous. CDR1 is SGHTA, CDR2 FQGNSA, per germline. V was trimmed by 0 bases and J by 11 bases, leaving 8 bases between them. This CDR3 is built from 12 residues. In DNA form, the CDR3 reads TGTGCCAGCAGCTTAGCGCGCTCAAAGCAGTTCTTC. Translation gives CASSLARSKQFF.

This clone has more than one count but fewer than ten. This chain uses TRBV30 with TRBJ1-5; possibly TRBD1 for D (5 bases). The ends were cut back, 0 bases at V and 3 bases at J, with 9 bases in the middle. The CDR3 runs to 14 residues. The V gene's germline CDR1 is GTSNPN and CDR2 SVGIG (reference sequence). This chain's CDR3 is CAWSVSRVNQPQHF. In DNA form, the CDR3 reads TGTGCCTGGAGTGTATCCAGGGTCAATCAGCCCCAGCATTTT.

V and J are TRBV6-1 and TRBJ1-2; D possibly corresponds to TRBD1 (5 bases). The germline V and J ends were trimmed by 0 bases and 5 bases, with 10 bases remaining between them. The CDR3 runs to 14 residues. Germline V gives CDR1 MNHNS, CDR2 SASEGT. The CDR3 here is CASSEAARVYGYTF. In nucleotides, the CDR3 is TGTGCCAGCAGTGAAGCTGCCAGGGTATATGGCTACACCTTC.

The CDR3 region has the DNA TGTGCCAGCAGCTTGGACAGGGGGCTAAGGAGGGCGGCTGAAGCTTTCTTT. Residues: CASSLDRGLRRAAEAFF. The chain couples TRBV5-5 to TRBJ1-1; 9 nucleotides align to TRBD1. V trimming: 0 bases; J trimming: 6 bases; junction bases outside the gene matches: 12. The V gene's germline CDR1 is SGHKS and CDR2 YYEKEE (reference sequence). The CDR3 length is 17 residues.

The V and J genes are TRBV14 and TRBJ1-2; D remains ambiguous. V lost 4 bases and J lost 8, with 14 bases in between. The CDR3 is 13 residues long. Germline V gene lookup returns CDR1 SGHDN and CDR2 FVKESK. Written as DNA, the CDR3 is TGTGCCAGCAGCCCCTATACGGGGTACGGCTACACCTTC. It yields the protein CASSPYTGYGYTF. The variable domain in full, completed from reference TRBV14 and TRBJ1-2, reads EAGVTQFPSHSVIEKGQTVTLRCDPISGHDNLYWYRRVMGKEIKFLLHFVKESKQDESGMPNNRFLAERTGGTYSTLKVQPAELEDSGVYFCASSPYTGYGYTFGSGTRLTVV.

The CDR3 region is CASSGGAGEENTIYF. CDR3 nucleotides: TGTGCCAGCAGCGGGGGGGCCGGGGAGGAAAACACCATATATTTT. The chain couples TRBV6-5 to TRBJ1-3, with D perhaps TRBD1 (6 bases). CDR1 MNHEY and CDR2 SVGAGI come from the germline V gene. The V and J ends lost 6 bases and 6 bases respectively, with 18 bases between them. The CDR3 is 15 residues long.

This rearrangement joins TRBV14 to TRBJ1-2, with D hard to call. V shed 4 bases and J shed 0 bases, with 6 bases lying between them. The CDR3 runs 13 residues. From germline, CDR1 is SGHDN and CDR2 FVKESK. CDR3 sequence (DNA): TGTGCCAGCAGCCTCACAACTAACTATGGCTACACCTTC. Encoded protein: CASSLTTNYGYTF.

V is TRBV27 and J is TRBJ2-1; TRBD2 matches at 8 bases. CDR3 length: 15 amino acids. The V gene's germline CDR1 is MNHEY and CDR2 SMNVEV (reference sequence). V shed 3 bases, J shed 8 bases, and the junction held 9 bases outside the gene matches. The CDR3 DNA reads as TGTGCCAGCAGTTTGAGTAGCGGGATGATATATGAGCAGTTCTTC. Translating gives CASSLSSGMIYEQFF.

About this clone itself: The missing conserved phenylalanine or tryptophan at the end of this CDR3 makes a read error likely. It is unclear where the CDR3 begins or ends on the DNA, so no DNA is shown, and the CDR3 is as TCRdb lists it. CDR3 in amino acids: CASSVVGKSGPTTL. The gene calls are TRBV9 and TRBJ1-2. Termini included, the CDR3 measures 14 amino acids. Germline V lookup: CDR1 SGDLS, CDR2 YYNGEE.

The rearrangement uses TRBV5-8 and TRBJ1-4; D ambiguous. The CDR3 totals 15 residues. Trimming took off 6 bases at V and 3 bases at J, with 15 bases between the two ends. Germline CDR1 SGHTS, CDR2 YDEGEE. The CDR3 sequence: CASTQLQTANEKLFF. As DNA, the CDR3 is TGTGCCAGCACCCAACTCCAGACTGCTAATGAAAAACTGTTTTTT.

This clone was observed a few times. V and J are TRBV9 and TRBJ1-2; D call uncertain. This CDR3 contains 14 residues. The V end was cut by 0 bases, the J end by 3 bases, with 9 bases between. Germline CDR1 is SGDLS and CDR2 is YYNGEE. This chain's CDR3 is CASSVAPGDYGYTF. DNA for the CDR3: TGTGCCAGCAGCGTAGCTCCCGGGGACTATGGCTACACCTTC.

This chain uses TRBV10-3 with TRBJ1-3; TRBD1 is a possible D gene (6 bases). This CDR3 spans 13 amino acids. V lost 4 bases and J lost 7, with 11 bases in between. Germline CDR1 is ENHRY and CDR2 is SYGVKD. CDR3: CAISGQQGNTIYF. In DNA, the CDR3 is TGTGCCATCAGTGGTCAACAGGGTAACACCATATATTTT.

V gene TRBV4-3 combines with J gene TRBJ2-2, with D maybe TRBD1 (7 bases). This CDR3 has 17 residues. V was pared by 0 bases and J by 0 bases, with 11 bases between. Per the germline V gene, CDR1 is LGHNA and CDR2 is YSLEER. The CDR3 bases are TGCGCCAGCAGCCAAGAACCAGGGGGGACGAACACCGGGGAGCTGTTTTTT. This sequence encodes CASSQEPGGTNTGELFF.

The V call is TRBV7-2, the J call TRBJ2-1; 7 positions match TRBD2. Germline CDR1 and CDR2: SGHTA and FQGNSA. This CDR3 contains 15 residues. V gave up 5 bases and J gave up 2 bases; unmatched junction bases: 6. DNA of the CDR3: TGTGCCAGCAGCGGTATAGCGGGTACCTACAATGAGCAGTTCTTC. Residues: CASSGIAGTYNEQFF.

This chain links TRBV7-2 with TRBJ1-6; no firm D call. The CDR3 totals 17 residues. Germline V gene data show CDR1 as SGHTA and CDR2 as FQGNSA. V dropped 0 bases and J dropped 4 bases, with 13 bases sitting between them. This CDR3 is CASSLAQVSGYNSPLHF. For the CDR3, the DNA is TGTGCCAGCAGCTTAGCGCAGGTTAGCGGGTATAATTCACCCCTCCACTTT.

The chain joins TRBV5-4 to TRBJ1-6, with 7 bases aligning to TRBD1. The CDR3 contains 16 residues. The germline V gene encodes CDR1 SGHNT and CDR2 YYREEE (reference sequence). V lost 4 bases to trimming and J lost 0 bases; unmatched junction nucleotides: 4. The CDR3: CASSRDSSSYNSPLHF. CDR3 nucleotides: TGTGCCAGCAGCAGGGACAGCAGCTCCTATAATTCACCCCTCCACTTT.

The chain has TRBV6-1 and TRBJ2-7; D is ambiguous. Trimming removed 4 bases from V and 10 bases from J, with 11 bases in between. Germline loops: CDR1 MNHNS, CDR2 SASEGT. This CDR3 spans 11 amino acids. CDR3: CASSGGYSQYF. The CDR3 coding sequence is TGTGCCAGCAGTGGAGGCTATTCCCAGTACTTC.

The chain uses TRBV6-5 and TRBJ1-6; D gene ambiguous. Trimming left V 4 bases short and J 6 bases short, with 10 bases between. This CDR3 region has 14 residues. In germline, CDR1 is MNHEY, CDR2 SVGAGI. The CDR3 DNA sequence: TGTGCCAGCAGTTTACGGCAGGTTAATTCACCCCTCCACTTT. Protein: CASSLRQVNSPLHF.

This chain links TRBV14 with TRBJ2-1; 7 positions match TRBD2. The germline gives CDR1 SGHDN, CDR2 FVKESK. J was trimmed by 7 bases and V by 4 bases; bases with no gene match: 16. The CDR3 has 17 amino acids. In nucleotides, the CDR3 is TGTGCCAGCAGCCGGACCTTATGGGGGGGTCGGAATAATGAGCAGTTCTTC. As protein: CASSRTLWGGRNNEQFF.

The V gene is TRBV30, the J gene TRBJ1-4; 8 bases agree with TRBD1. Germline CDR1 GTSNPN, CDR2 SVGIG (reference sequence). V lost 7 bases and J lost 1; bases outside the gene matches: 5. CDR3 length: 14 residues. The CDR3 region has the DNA TGTGCCTCGGACAGGGTTGGAACTAATGAAAAACTGTTTTTT. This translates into CASDRVGTNEKLFF. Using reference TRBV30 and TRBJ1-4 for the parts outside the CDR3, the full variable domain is SQTIHQWPATLVQPVGSPLSLECTVEGTSNPNLYWYRQAAGRGLQLLFYSVGIGQISSEVPQNLSASRPQDRQFILSSKKLLLSDSGFYLCASDRVGTNEKLFFGSGTQLSVL.

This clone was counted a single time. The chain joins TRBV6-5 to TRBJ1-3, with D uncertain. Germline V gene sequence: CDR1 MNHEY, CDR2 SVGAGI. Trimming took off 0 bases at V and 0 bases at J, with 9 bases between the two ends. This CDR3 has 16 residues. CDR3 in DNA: TGTGCCAGCAGTTACTCGAGGGTACCCTCTGGAAACACCATATATTTT. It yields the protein CASSYSRVPSGNTIYF.

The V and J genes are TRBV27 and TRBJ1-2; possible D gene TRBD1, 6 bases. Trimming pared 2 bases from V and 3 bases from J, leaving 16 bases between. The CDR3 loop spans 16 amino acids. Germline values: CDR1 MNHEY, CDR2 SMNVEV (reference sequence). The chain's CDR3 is CASSLKLGGPYYGYTF. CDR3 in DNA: TGTGCCAGCAGTTTAAAACTGGGGGGGCCTTACTATGGCTACACCTTC.

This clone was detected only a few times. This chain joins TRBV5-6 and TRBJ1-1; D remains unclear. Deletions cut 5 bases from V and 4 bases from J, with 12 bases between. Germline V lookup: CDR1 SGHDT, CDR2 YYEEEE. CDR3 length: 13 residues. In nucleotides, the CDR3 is TGTGCCAGCAGTTATGCGAGGGCCACTGAAGCTTTCTTT. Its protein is CASSYARATEAFF.

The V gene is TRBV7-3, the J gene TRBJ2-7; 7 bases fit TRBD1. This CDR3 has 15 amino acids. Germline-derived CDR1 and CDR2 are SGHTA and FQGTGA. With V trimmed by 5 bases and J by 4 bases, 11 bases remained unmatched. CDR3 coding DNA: TGTGCCAGCAGCCCAAGGGCAACAGGGGCGTACGAGCAGTACTTC. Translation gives CASSPRATGAYEQYF.

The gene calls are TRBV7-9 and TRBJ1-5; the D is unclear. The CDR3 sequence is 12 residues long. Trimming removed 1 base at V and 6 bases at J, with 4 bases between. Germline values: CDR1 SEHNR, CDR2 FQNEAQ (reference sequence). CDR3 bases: TGTGCCAGCAGCTTAGACATTCAGCCCCAGCATTTT. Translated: CASSLDIQPQHF.

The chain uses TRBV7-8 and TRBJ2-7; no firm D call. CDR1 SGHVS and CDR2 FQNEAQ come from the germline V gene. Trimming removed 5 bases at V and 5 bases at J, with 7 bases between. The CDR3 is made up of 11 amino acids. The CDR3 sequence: CASSPQNEQYF. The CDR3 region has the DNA TGTGCCAGCAGCCCCCAAAACGAGCAGTACTTC.

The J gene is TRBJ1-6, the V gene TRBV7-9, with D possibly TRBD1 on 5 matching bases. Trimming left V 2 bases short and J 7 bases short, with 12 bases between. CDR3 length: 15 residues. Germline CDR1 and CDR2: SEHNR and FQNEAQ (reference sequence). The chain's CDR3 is CASSLTGRGNSPLHF. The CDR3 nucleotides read TGTGCCAGCAGCTTAACGGGGAGGGGAAATTCACCCCTCCACTTT.